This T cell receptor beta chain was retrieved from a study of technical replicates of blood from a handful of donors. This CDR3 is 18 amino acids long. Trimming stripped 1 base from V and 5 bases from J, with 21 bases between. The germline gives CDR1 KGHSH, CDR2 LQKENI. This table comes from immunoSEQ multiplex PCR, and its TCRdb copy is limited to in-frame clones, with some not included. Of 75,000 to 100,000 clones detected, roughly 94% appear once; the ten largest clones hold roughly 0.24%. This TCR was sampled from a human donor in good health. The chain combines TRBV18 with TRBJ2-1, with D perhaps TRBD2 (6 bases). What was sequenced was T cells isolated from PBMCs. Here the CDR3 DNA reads TGTGCCAGCTCACCACGCTTGGAGGGCCTCGGGTTAAACAATGAGCAGTTCTTC. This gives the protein CASSPRLEGLGLNNEQFF.